The 32 T cell receptor beta chains presented below share a single source sample, sequenced in a study of response to subunit inactivated influenza vaccine. TCRdb re-called the RT-PCR reads through MiXCR, storing one row per CDR3 protein. The repertoire consists of hundreds of thousands of distinct CDR3 sequences, with around 8% occurring once and the leading ten covering 10% to 15%. The sequencing used PBMCs from blood, collected less than 30 months after vaccination. All receptors derive from a man in his fifties or sixties who received an inactivated influenza vaccine.

The count of this clonotype is one. V is TRBV20-1 and J is TRBJ2-7; 10 bases are a match to TRBD1. The V gene end was trimmed by 7 bases and the J gene end by 4 bases; junction bases not matched to a gene: 16. Per the germline V gene, CDR1 is DFQATT and CDR2 is SNEGSKA (reference sequence). This CDR3 region has 16 residues. CDR3 sequence (DNA): TGCAGTGTTAGGGACCGGGCCGGGACAGGGGTATACGAGCAGTACTTC. Encoded protein: CSVRDRAGTGVYEQYF.

J is TRBJ2-5 and V is TRBV10-2; TRBD1 aligns across 9 bases. The CDR3 runs 15 residues. CDR1 is WSHSY, CDR2 SAAADI, per germline. V gave up 6 bases and J gave up 5 bases; unmatched junction bases: 10. Written as DNA, the CDR3 is TGCGCCAGCAGCGCACCCCGGGACAGGGCGGAGACCCAGTACTTC. Translated: CASSAPRDRAETQYF.

The chain joins TRBV10-3 to TRBJ1-5; the D gene is possibly TRBD1 (5 bases). The CDR3 spans 15 residues. Germline loops: CDR1 ENHRY, CDR2 SYGVKD. V lost 4 bases to trimming and J lost 1 base, with 11 bases between them. The CDR3 reads CAISGSRESNQPQHF. CDR3 in DNA: TGTGCCATCAGTGGGAGCAGGGAGAGCAATCAGCCCCAGCATTTT.

This clonotype was counted many times. The chain couples TRBV7-8 to TRBJ2-7, with D maybe TRBD2 (6 bases). The CDR3 loop spans 14 amino acids. Per the germline V gene, CDR1 is SGHVS and CDR2 is FQNEAQ. V lost 4 bases and J 6 bases, leaving 16 bases between the germline ends. CDR3 sequence reads: CASSWTTTAGEQYF. Written as DNA, the CDR3 is TGTGCCAGCAGCTGGACTACTACCGCCGGCGAGCAGTACTTC.

V gene TRBV3-1 combines with J gene TRBJ2-3; D gene ambiguous. V gave up 0 bases and J gave up 0 bases, with 7 bases separating them. The CDR3 runs 15 residues. The germline CDR1 and CDR2 sequences are LGHDT and YNNKEL (reference sequence). CDR3 sequence reads: CASSQEGISTDTQYF. The DNA of the CDR3 is TGTGCCAGCAGCCAAGAGGGGATTAGCACAGATACGCAGTATTTT.

This clonotype was picked up many times. The J gene is TRBJ2-7, the V gene TRBV10-3; D is ambiguous. Germline CDR1 reads ENHRY; CDR2 reads SYGVKD. The CDR3 contains 14 residues. The ends were cut back, 8 bases at V and 0 bases at J, with 14 bases in the middle. CDR3 nucleotides: TGTGCCATCGCTTCCTCTCCGACCTCCTACGAGCAGTACTTC. Its translation is CAIASSPTSYEQYF.

The gene calls are TRBV2 and TRBJ1-5, with unresolved D. Germline V CDR1 and CDR2: SNHLY, FYNNEI. The CDR3 has 19 residues. Trimming removed 5 bases from V and 3 bases from J, with 26 bases in between. The CDR3 here is CASSLSARSWAKDNQPQHF. The CDR3 DNA follows: TGTGCCAGCAGTCTCTCGGCCCGTTCGTGGGCTAAGGACAATCAGCCCCAGCATTTT.

This clonotype was seen only a few times. The chain combines TRBV3-1 with TRBJ2-3, with D uncertain. Germline V lookup: CDR1 LGHDT, CDR2 YNNKEL (reference sequence). The CDR3 spans 14 residues. V was shortened by 1 base and J by 0 bases, with 5 bases between the two germline ends. The CDR3 coding sequence is TGTGCCAGCAGCCAAGTTGGTAGCACAGATACGCAGTATTTT. Protein: CASSQVGSTDTQYF.

The V and J genes are TRBV11-2 and TRBJ2-5, with D possibly TRBD2 on 5 matching bases. The V end lost 5 bases, the J end lost 2 bases, and 9 bases lay between the germline ends. CDR3 size: 13 residues. CDR1 and CDR2 (germline): SGHAT, FQNNGV. The CDR3, as DNA: TGTGCCAGCAGCAAAACTAGTCAAGAGACCCAGTACTTC. This translates into CASSKTSQETQYF.

This clonotype was counted only a few times. The chain is built from TRBV7-2 and TRBJ2-5; 9 bases are shared with TRBD1. The junction had 10 bases not matched to a gene; V was cut back by 4 bases and J by 7 bases. Per germline, CDR1 SGHTA and CDR2 FQGNSA. This CDR3 region has 15 residues. The CDR3 DNA sequence: TGTGCCAGCAGCTCCCGGGACAGGGCTGGGGGGACCCAGTACTTC. As protein: CASSSRDRAGGTQYF. Using reference TRBV7-2 and TRBJ2-5 for the parts outside the CDR3, the full variable domain is GAGVSQSPSNKVTEKGKDVELRCDPISGHTALYWYRQSLGQGLEFLIYFQGNSAPDKSGLPSDRFSAERTGGSVSTLTIQRTQQEDSAVYLCASSSRDRAGGTQYFGPGTRLLVL.

This clonotype was seen more than once but under ten times. V and J are TRBV12-3 or TRBV12-4 and TRBJ2-1; weak D call: TRBD2 (6 bases). With 5 bases removed from V and 6 bases from J, the gap between germline ends came to 11 bases. This CDR3 is built from 13 residues. CDR3 region: CASSPGLLNEQFF. For the CDR3, the DNA is TGTGCCAGCAGTCCGGGACTCCTCAATGAGCAGTTCTTC.

This clonotype was counted a few times. The gene calls are TRBV20-1 and TRBJ1-4, with D possibly matching TRBD1 (6 bases). Germline CDR1 DFQATT, CDR2 SNEGSKA (reference sequence). CDR3 length: 13 residues. V lost 6 bases, J lost 6 bases, and 14 bases lay in between. CDR3 nucleotide sequence: TGCAGTGCCGGCGGGGGGGGCGATGAAAAACTGTTTTTT. This sequence encodes CSAGGGGDEKLFF.

This clonotype was counted between two and nine times. V and J are TRBV11-2 and TRBJ1-2; D is possibly TRBD1 (5 bases). Germline V gene data show CDR1 as SGHAT and CDR2 as FQNNGV. The CDR3 is made up of 14 amino acids. Trimming left V 5 bases short and J 1 base short, with 11 bases between. CDR3 in amino acids: CASSPTGDNYGYTF. The CDR3 nucleotides are TGTGCCAGCAGCCCAACGGGGGATAACTATGGCTACACCTTC.

This sequence joins TRBV7-2 and TRBJ2-3; no reliable D call. The CDR3 runs to 14 residues. CDR1 SGHTA and CDR2 FQGNSA come from the germline V gene. The V gene lost 5 bases and the J gene lost 0 bases, with 9 bases spanning the gap. The CDR3 here is CASSETVSTDTQYF. CDR3 nucleotide sequence: TGTGCCAGCAGCGAAACGGTCAGCACAGATACGCAGTATTTT.

The chain uses TRBV4-3 and TRBJ1-6; 8 nucleotides align to TRBD1. The CDR3 consists of 14 residues. V shed 4 bases and J 10 bases; nucleotides not matched to a gene: 6. Germline CDR1 and CDR2: LGHNA and YSLEER. This CDR3 reads CASSLEGTGSPLHF. The CDR3 DNA is TGCGCCAGCAGCCTAGAAGGGACAGGATCACCCCTCCACTTT.

This clonotype was picked up many times. V and J are TRBV27 and TRBJ2-1; TRBD2 aligns across 9 bases. The trim removed 8 bases at V and 5 bases at J, leaving 10 bases unmatched. The CDR3 length is 15 residues. Germline V lookup: CDR1 MNHEY, CDR2 SMNVEV (reference sequence). CDR3 protein: CASGPGLAINNEQFF. CDR3 sequence (DNA): TGTGCCAGCGGACCTGGACTAGCGATTAACAATGAGCAGTTCTTC.

V is TRBV25-1 and J is TRBJ1-4, with a weak D call TRBD1 (6 bases). Per the germline V gene, CDR1 is MGHDK and CDR2 is SYGVNS. The CDR3 runs 16 residues. Trimming removed 1 base at V and 3 bases at J, with 12 bases between. CDR3: CASSEWQGIANEKLFF. In nucleotides, the CDR3 is TGTGCCAGCAGTGAATGGCAGGGGATTGCTAATGAAAAACTGTTTTTT.

This clonotype was observed many times. The chain employs TRBV3-1 and TRBJ1-5, with 9 bases lining up with TRBD1. J lost 0 bases, V lost 3 bases, and 6 bases had no gene match. Per germline, CDR1 LGHDT and CDR2 YNNKEL (reference sequence). This CDR3 is 17 amino acids long. The CDR3 is CASSQAGTGYSNQPQHF. The CDR3, as DNA: TGTGCCAGCAGCCAGGCCGGGACAGGGTATAGCAATCAGCCCCAGCATTTT. Full variable domain (missing parts from reference TRBV3-1 and TRBJ1-5): DTAVSQTPKYLVTQMGNDKSIKCEQNLGHDTMYWYKQDSKKFLKIMFSYNNKELIINETVPNRFSPKSPDKAHLNLHINSLELGDSAVYFCASSQAGTGYSNQPQHFGDGTRLSIL.

In its sample, this clonotype was seen many times. The chain has TRBV3-1 and TRBJ2-2; either TRBD1 or TRBD2 may supply D (5 bases each). Germline V gives CDR1 LGHDT, CDR2 YNNKEL (reference sequence). V shed 3 bases and J shed 2 bases, with 13 bases lying between them. This CDR3 is 16 amino acids long. The CDR3 nucleotides read TGTGCCAGCAGCCACCGGGACCGATTTAACACCGGGGAGCTGTTTTTT. This translates into CASSHRDRFNTGELFF.

J is TRBJ2-3 and V is TRBV12-3 or TRBV12-4; D uncertain. V was cut by 6 bases and J by 3 bases, with 13 bases left in between. This CDR3 spans 14 amino acids. The CDR3 DNA reads as TGTGCCAGCAGCCCCACCTGGGCGACAGATACGCAGTATTTT. Encoded protein: CASSPTWATDTQYF.

This clonotype has a handful of counts. V usage is TRBV6-1 and J usage is TRBJ2-7, with TRBD1 matching 11 bases. V lost 6 bases to trimming and J lost 6 bases; unmatched junction nucleotides: 7. The CDR3 has 14 amino acids. Germline V gene data show CDR1 as MNHNS and CDR2 as SASEGT. CDR3 protein: CASSRDRGSSEQYF. CDR3 nucleotides: TGTGCCAGCAGCCGGGACAGGGGGTCATCCGAGCAGTACTTC.

This clonotype was counted at least ten times. This chain joins TRBV6-2 or TRBV6-3 and TRBJ2-2; 7 bases are shared with TRBD1. Germline V gene data show CDR1 as MNHEY and CDR2 as SVGEGT. V was pared by 5 bases and J by 3 bases, with 6 bases of the junction left unmatched. The CDR3 contains 15 residues. The CDR3 here is CASSDGQVHTGELFF. The CDR3 nucleotides are TGTGCCAGCAGTGACGGACAGGTTCACACCGGGGAGCTGTTTTTT.

This clonotype was observed a few times. The chain has TRBV7-2 and TRBJ2-7, with 7 positions matching TRBD2. J was trimmed by 3 bases and V by 5 bases; bases with no gene match: 10. Per the germline V gene, CDR1 is SGHTA and CDR2 is FQGNSA. This CDR3 comprises 15 residues. The CDR3 nucleotides are TGTGCCAGCAGCCCCCCGGGGGGTGGGGACTACGAGCAGTACTTC. Amino acids: CASSPPGGGDYEQYF.

In this sample, this clonotype turned up a few times. The chain is built from TRBV11-2 and TRBJ2-5; D unresolved. The germline V gene encodes CDR1 SGHAT and CDR2 FQNNGV. This CDR3 spans 11 amino acids. The V end lost 5 bases, the J end lost 9 bases, and 10 bases lay between the germline ends. As DNA, the CDR3 is TGTGCCAGCAGCAAAACTACATCCCAGTACTTC. The encoded protein is CASSKTTSQYF.

This clonotype was detected many times. The rearrangement joins TRBV2 to TRBJ2-7; a weak D match, TRBD2 (6 bases). V shed 2 bases and J shed 3 bases, with 14 bases lying between them. The CDR3 contains 15 residues. In germline, CDR1 is SNHLY, CDR2 FYNNEI. CDR3 bases: TGTGCCAGCAGTGAATCTTGGCAGGGACTCTACGAGCAGTACTTC. This translates into CASSESWQGLYEQYF.

This CDR3 reads CASSVSRGETGNTIYF. The CDR3 coding sequence is TGTGCCAGCAGCGTGAGCAGGGGAGAGACTGGAAACACCATATATTTT. The chain uses TRBV9 and TRBJ1-3; perhaps TRBD1 as D (6 bases). The CDR3 consists of 16 residues. The V end was cut by 2 bases, the J end by 2 bases, with 14 bases between. Germline V lookup: CDR1 SGDLS, CDR2 YYNGEE.

This rearrangement joins TRBV5-1 to TRBJ1-1; 7 nucleotides line up with TRBD1. The V gene's germline CDR1 is SGHRS and CDR2 YFSETQ. The CDR3 sequence is 16 residues long. The junction had 7 bases not matched to a gene; V was cut back by 1 base and J by 1 base. The CDR3 sequence: CASSLQTGSSNTEAFF. For the CDR3, the DNA is TGCGCCAGCAGCTTGCAGACAGGGAGTTCGAACACTGAAGCTTTCTTT.

This clonotype was counted between two and nine times. The chain recombines TRBV20-1 with TRBJ2-1; 10 nucleotides align to TRBD2. Germline V gene sequence: CDR1 DFQATT, CDR2 SNEGSKA (reference sequence). CDR3 length: 15 residues. Trimming cost V 3 bases and J 9 bases; bases outside gene matches: 11. CDR3 bases: TGCAGTGCTAGGATACCTAGCGGGAGTCCCGCTGAGCAGTTCTTC. Amino acid sequence: CSARIPSGSPAEQFF.

V is TRBV7-8 and J is TRBJ2-1; 9 bases fit TRBD1. The CDR3 has 19 residues. After removal of 4 bases from V and 6 bases from J, the junction contained 19 bases not matched to a gene. CDR1 is SGHVS, CDR2 FQNEAQ, per germline. In DNA form, the CDR3 reads TGTGCCAGCAGCTCATTCCCGGGACAGGGAATAGCGGGTCTCAATGAGCAGTTCTTC. Translated, it gives CASSSFPGQGIAGLNEQFF.

The gene calls are TRBV5-1 and TRBJ2-2; a weak D match, TRBD1 (6 bases). V gave up 4 bases and J gave up 5 bases, with 15 bases separating them. This CDR3 region has 15 residues. Germline assignment: CDR1 SGHRS and CDR2 YFSETQ. The CDR3 nucleotides are TGCGCCAGCAGCCCGGCGCCAGGGGTAACCGGGGAGCTGTTTTTT. This sequence encodes CASSPAPGVTGELFF.

This clonotype has a count of ten or more. CDR3 nucleotide sequence: TGCAGCGTTGGAGGCTACCAAGAGACCCAGTACTTC. As protein: CSVGGYQETQYF. The gene calls are TRBV29-1 and TRBJ2-5; D is ambiguous. This CDR3 region has 12 residues. V was cut by 4 bases and J by 0 bases, with 6 bases left in between. CDR1 and CDR2 from the germline V gene are SQVTM and ANQGSEA.

V usage is TRBV6-2 or TRBV6-3 and J usage is TRBJ2-3; 7 bases fit TRBD2. Trimming took 8 bases from V and 1 from J; bases not matched to a gene: 3. Germline loops: CDR1 MNHEY, CDR2 SVGEGT. The CDR3 spans 13 residues. The CDR3 DNA follows: TGTGCCAGCGCTGGACTAGGCACAGATACGCAGTATTTT. Translated: CASAGLGTDTQYF.